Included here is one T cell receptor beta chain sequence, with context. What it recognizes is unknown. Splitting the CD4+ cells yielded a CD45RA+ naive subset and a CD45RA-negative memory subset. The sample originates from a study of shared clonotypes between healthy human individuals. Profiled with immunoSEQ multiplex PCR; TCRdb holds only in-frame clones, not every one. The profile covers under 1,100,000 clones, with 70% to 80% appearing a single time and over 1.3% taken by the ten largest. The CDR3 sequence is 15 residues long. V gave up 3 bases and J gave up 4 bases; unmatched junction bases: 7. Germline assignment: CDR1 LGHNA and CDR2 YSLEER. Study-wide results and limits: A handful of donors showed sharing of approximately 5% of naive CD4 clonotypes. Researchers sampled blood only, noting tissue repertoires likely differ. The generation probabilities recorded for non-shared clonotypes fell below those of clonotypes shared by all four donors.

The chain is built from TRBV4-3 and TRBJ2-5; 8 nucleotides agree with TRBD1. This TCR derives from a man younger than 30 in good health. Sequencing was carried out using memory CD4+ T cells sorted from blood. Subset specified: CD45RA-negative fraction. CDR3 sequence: CASSHTTGVGETQYF. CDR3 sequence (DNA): TGCGCCAGCAGCCACACGACAGGGGTCGGAGAGACCCAGTACTTC.